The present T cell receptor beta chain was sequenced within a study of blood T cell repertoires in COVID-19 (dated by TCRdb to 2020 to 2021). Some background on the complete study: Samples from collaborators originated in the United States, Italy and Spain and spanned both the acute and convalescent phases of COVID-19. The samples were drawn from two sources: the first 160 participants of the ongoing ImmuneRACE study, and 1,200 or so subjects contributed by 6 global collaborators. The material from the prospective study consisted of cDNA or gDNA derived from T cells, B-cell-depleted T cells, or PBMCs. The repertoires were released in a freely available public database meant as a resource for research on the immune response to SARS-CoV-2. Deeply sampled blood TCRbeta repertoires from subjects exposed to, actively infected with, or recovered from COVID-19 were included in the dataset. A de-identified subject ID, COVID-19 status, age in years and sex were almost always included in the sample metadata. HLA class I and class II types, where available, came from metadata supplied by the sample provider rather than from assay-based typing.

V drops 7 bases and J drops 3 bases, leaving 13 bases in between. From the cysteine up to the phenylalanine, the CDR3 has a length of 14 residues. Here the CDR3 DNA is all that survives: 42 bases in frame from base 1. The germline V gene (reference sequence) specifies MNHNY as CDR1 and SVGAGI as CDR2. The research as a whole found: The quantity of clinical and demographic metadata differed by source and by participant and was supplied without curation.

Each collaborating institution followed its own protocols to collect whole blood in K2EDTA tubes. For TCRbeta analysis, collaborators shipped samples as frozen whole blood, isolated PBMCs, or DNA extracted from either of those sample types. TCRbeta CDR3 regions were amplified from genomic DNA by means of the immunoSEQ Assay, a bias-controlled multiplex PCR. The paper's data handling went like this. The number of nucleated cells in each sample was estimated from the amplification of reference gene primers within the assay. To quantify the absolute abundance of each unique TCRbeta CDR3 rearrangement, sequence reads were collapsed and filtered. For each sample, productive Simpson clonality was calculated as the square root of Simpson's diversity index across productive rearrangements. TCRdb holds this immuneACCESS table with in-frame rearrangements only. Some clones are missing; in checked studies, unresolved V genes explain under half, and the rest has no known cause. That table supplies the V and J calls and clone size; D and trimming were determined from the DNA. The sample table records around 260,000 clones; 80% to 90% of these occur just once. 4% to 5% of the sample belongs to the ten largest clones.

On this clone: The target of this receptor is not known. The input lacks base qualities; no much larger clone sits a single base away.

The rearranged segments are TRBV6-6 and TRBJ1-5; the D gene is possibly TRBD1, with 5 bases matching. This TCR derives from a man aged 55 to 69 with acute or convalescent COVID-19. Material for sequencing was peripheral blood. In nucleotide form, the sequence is TGTGCCAGCAACCCGACAGCCTACAATCAGCCCCAGCATTTT. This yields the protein CASNPTAYNQPQHF.